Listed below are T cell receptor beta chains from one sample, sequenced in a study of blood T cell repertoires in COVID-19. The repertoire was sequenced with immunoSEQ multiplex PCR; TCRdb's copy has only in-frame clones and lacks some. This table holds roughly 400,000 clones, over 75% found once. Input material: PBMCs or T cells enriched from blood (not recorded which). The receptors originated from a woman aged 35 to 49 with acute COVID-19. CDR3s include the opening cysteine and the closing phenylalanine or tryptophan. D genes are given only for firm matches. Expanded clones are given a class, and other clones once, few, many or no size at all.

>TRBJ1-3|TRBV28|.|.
CASSLADTIYF
TGTGCCAGCAGTTTAGCGGACACCATATATTTT
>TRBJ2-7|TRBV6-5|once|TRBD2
CASRPPGGATEQYF
TGTGCCAGCAGACCTCCGGGGGGGGCTACCGAGCAGTACTTC
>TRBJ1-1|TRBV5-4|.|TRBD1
CASNLGQGLNTEAFF
TGTGCCAGCAACTTGGGACAGGGCCTGAACACTGAAGCTTTCTTT
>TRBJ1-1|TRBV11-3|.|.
CASSLVGGTEAFF
TGTGCCAGCAGCTTAGTAGGGGGAACTGAAGCTTTCTTT
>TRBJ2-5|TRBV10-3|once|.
CAISEPQGNSETQYF
TGTGCCATCAGTGAACCCCAGGGGAATTCAGAGACCCAGTACTTC
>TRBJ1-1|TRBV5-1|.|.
CASSQSAGLGGTEAFF
TGCGCCAGCAGCCAGTCTGCTGGGCTTGGTGGCACTGAAGCTTTCTTT
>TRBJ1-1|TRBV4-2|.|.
CASSQAGITEAFF
TGTGCCAGCAGCCAAGCAGGGATTACTGAAGCTTTCTTT
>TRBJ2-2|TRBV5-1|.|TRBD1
CASSPETGTSGELFF
TGCGCCAGCAGCCCTGAGACAGGGACGAGCGGGGAGCTGTTTTTT
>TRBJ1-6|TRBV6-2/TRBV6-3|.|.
CASSYESWGHGGSPLHF
TGTGCCAGCAGTTACGAGTCGTGGGGGCATGGAGGTTCACCCCTCCACTTT
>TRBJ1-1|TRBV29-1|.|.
CSVFQRAPGDTEAFF
TGCAGCGTTTTCCAGAGGGCGCCAGGGGACACTGAAGCTTTCTTT
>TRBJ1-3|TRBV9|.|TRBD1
CASSARTGDGNTIYF
TGTGCCAGCAGCGCCAGGACAGGGGACGGAAACACCATATATTTT
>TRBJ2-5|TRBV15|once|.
CATSRHSIETQYF
TGTGCCACCAGCAGGCACAGTATAGAGACCCAGTACTTC
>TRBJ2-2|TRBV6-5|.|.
CASTPRLRSGELFF
TGTGCCAGCACCCCTCGGTTACGGAGCGGGGAGCTGTTTTTT
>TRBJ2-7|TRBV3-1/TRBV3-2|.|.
CASSPGQGHYEQYF
TGTGCCAGCAGCCCAGGGCAGGGCCACTACGAGCAGTACTTC
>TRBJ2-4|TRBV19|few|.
CASSISRASAKNIQYF
TGTGCCAGTAGTATCTCCAGGGCCTCAGCCAAAAACATTCAGTACTTC
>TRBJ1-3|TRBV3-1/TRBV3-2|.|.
CASSHGISNLSGNTIYF
TGTGCCAGCAGCCACGGGATCTCCAACCTCTCTGGAAACACCATATATTTT
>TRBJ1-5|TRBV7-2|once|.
CASSWSSGVDQPQHF
TGTGCCAGCAGCTGGAGCTCGGGAGTCGATCAGCCCCAGCATTTT
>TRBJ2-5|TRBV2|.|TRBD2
CASLPGVAGHSQYF
TGTGCCAGCCTTCCCGGGGTAGCGGGGCACAGCCAGTACTTC
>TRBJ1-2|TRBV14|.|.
CASSQDDRRVNYGYTF
TGTGCCAGCAGCCAAGACGATCGCAGGGTGAACTATGGCTACACCTTC
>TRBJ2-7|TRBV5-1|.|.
CASSNPRQGSYEQYF
TGCGCCAGCAGCAACCCCCGACAAGGCTCCTACGAGCAGTACTTC
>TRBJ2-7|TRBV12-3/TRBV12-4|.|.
CASSFSGNYEQYF
TGTGCCAGCAGTTTCTCGGGAAATTACGAGCAGTACTTC
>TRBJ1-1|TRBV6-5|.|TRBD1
CASGWDSASGVAFF
TGTGCCAGCGGTTGGGACAGTGCCTCCGGGGTGGCTTTCTTT
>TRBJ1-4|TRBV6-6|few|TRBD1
CASSPPRDRNEKLFF
TGTGCCAGCAGCCCCCCCCGGGACAGAAATGAAAAACTGTTTTTT
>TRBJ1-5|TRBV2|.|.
CASSVTGSNQPQHF
TGTGCCAGCAGTGTTACAGGGAGCAATCAGCCCCAGCATTTT
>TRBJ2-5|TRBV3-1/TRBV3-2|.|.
CASSPNRLGGAIQETQYF
TGTGCCAGCAGCCCAAACAGGCTCGGGGGAGCTATCCAAGAGACCCAGTACTTC
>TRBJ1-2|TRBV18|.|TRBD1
CASSPPSVGAGGSDGYTF
TGTGCCAGCTCACCACCGTCGGTGGGGGCAGGGGGTTCCGATGGCTACACCTTC
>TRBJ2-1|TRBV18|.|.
CASSPRPNEQFF
TGTGCCAGCTCACCCCGTCCCAATGAGCAGTTCTTC
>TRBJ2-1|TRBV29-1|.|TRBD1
CSVEIMTGGNYNEQFF
TGCAGCGTTGAAATTATGACAGGGGGCAACTACAATGAGCAGTTCTTC
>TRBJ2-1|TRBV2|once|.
CASRVGGGLYEQFF
TGTGCCAGCAGAGTTGGGGGGGGGCTCTATGAGCAGTTCTTC
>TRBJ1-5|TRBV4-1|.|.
CASSQEHHRVVGNQPQHF
TGCGCCAGCAGCCAAGAGCACCACAGGGTCGTCGGCAATCAGCCCCAGCATTTT
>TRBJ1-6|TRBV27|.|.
CASSLFRGESPLHF
TGTGCCAGCAGTTTATTCCGGGGGGAATCACCCCTCCACTTT
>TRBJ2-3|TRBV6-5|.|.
CASSWSGSTDTQYF
TGTGCCAGCAGTTGGAGCGGATCCACAGATACGCAGTATTTT
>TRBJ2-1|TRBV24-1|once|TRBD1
CATSANEGQGVSYNEQFF
TGTGCCACCAGTGCCAACGAGGGACAGGGAGTATCCTACAATGAGCAGTTCTTC
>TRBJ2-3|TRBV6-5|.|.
CASSLASTDTQYF
TGTGCCAGCAGTCTGGCTAGCACAGATACGCAGTATTTT